The 11 T cell receptor beta chains presented below share a single source sample, sequenced in a study of preoperative IRX-2 immunotherapy in early breast cancer. Assay used: immunoSEQ multiplex PCR; TCRdb lists only in-frame clones, some missing. The sample has 20,000 to 25,000 clones, 85% to 90% seen once. Noted treatment: preoperative locoregional IRX-2 cytokine immunotherapy. The sequencing used tumor tissue, collected after IRX-2 immunotherapy. The receptors derive from a human donor with breast cancer.

The chain recombines TRBV29-1 with TRBJ2-4; D not certain. V was clipped by 4 bases and J by 1 base, with 8 bases between them. The CDR3 contains 13 residues. The germline CDR1 and CDR2 sequences are SQVTM and ANQGSEA. The DNA of the CDR3 is TGCAGCGTTGTCGACCCGGCCAAAAACATTCAGTACTTC. Its translation: CSVVDPAKNIQYF.

V gene TRBV6-5 combines with J gene TRBJ2-5; TRBD2 aligns across 7 bases. The CDR3 is 14 residues long. Germline loops: CDR1 MNHEY, CDR2 SVGAGI. V lost 6 bases to trimming and J lost 5 bases; unmatched junction nucleotides: 9. CDR3 sequence reads: CASRSRGVWETQYF. CDR3 sequence (DNA): TGTGCCAGCAGAAGCCGGGGGGTCTGGGAGACCCAGTACTTC.

DNA of the CDR3: TGTGCCAGCAGCTTATCGGGAGAGAACACTGAAGCTTTCTTT. It yields the protein CASSLSGENTEAFF. This rearrangement joins TRBV11-3 to TRBJ1-1, with D uncertain. Trimming removed 2 bases from V and 1 base from J, with 8 bases in between. The CDR3 covers 14 residues. Germline V gene lookup returns CDR1 SGHNT and CDR2 YENEEA.

The chain is built from TRBV10-2 and TRBJ1-6; no definite D call. Looked up from germline, CDR1 is WSHSY and CDR2 is SAAADI. The CDR3 extends over 12 amino acids. Trimming pared 7 bases from V and 13 bases from J, leaving 14 bases between. CDR3 region: CASTTSGRPLHF. The DNA of the CDR3 is TGCGCCAGCACTACGAGTGGTCGGCCCCTCCACTTT.

The chain uses TRBV2 and TRBJ2-1, with no clear D. The V gene lost 3 bases and the J gene lost 6 bases, with 12 bases spanning the gap. Germline lookup yields CDR1 SNHLY and CDR2 FYNNEI. This CDR3 comprises 14 residues. Here the CDR3 reads CASSDTRDGNEQFF. The DNA for the CDR3 is TGTGCCAGCAGTGACACCCGTGACGGCAATGAGCAGTTCTTC.

The gene calls are TRBV7-2 and TRBJ1-5; D unresolved. Trimming took off 4 bases at V and 1 base at J, with 8 bases between the two ends. There are 14 residues in the CDR3. Germline V lookup: CDR1 SGHTA, CDR2 FQGNSA. CDR3 coding DNA: TGTGCCAGCAGCTCCCTCGGAAGCAATCAGCCCCAGCATTTT. It is translated as CASSSLGSNQPQHF.

This clone came up a few times. The CDR3 bases are TGTGCCAGCAGTTTATCGACGGGATCTAGTGGCTACACCTTC. This encodes CASSLSTGSSGYTF. The V gene is TRBV27, the J gene TRBJ1-2, with D unclear. Germline CDR1 MNHEY, CDR2 SMNVEV (reference sequence). V was pared by 0 bases and J by 7 bases, with 12 bases between. The CDR3 sequence is 14 residues long.

The CDR3 coding sequence is TGTGCCAGCAGCTCCCGGGACTCTCAGTACTTC. Translated: CASSSRDSQYF. The chain uses TRBV7-8 and TRBJ2-4, with a weak D call TRBD2 (6 bases). V lost 4 bases to trimming and J lost 12 bases, with 10 bases between them. The CDR3 sequence is 11 residues long. Per the germline V gene, CDR1 is SGHVS and CDR2 is FQNEAQ.

The chain is built from TRBV18 and TRBJ2-1; D possibly uses TRBD1 or TRBD2 (5 bases each). The germline V gene has CDR1 KGHSH and CDR2 LQKENI. This CDR3 is 12 amino acids long. V was shortened by 3 bases and J by 6 bases, with 6 bases between the two germline ends. CDR3 coding DNA: TGTGCCAGCTCACCGGGGGTCAATGAGCAGTTCTTC. Protein: CASSPGVNEQFF.

This clone has just a few counts. J is TRBJ2-1 and V is TRBV4-1; D remains ambiguous. CDR1 MGHRA and CDR2 YSYEKL come from the germline V gene. The V end was cut by 4 bases, the J end by 3 bases, with 13 bases between. The CDR3 length is 15 residues. CDR3 amino acids: CASSLGELDYNEQFF. The CDR3 DNA sequence: TGCGCCAGCAGCCTCGGCGAGCTGGACTACAATGAGCAGTTCTTC.

V usage is TRBV19 and J usage is TRBJ1-5; D possibly corresponds to TRBD1 (5 bases). The CDR3 loop spans 15 amino acids. In germline, CDR1 is LNHDA, CDR2 SQIVND (reference sequence). V gave up 10 bases and J gave up 2 bases, with 18 bases separating them. In DNA form, the CDR3 reads TGTGCCACCCTTGATAGGGGCAGGGGCAATCAGCCCCAGCATTTT. This codes for CATLDRGRGNQPQHF.